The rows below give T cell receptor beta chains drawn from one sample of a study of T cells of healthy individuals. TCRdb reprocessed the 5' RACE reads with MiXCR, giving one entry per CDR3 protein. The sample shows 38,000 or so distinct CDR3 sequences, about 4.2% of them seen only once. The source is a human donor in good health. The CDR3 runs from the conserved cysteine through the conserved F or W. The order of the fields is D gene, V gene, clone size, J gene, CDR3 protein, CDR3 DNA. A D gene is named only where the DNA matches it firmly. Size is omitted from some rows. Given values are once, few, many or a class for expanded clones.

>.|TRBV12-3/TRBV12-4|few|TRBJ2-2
CASSLIGELFF
TGTGCCAGCAGTTTAATCGGGGAGCTGTTTTTT
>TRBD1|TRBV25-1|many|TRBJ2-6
CASRSPRGRGANVLTF
TGTGCCAGCAGATCCCCAAGGGGGCGCGGGGCCAACGTCCTGACTTTC
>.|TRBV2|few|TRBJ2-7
CASRGSSYEQYF
TGTGCCAGCAGGGGGAGCTCCTACGAGCAGTACTTC
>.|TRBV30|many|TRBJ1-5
CAWSVGSNQPQHF
TGTGCCTGGAGTGTTGGGAGCAATCAGCCCCAGCATTTT
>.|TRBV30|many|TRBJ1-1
CAWSVQVNTEAFF
TGTGCCTGGAGTGTACAAGTTAACACTGAAGCTTTCTTT
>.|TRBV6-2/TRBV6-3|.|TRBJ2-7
CASRQDRLLSYEQYF
TGTGCCAGCCGTCAGGATAGGCTCCTATCCTACGAGCAGTACTTC
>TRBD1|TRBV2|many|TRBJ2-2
CASSELGTVLTGELFF
TGTGCCAGCAGTGAATTAGGGACAGTCTTGACCGGGGAGCTGTTTTTT
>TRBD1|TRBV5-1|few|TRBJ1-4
CASSRDGGGTVNEKLFF
TGCGCCAGCAGCCGGGATGGAGGGGGGACAGTTAATGAAAAACTGTTTTTT
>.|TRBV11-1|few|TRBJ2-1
CASSLVQDYYNEQFF
TGTGCCAGCAGCTTAGTGCAGGACTATTACAATGAGCAGTTCTTC
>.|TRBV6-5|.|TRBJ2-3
CASSLQGLLTDTQYF
TGTGCCAGCAGTTTACAGGGTTTACTCACAGATACGCAGTATTTT
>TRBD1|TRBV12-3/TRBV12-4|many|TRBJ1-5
CASSLPNRGPQPQHF
TGTGCCAGCAGTTTACCCAACAGGGGGCCACAGCCCCAGCATTTT
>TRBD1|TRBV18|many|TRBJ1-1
CASSPPRGLSTEAFF
TGTGCCAGCTCACCCCCCAGGGGGCTAAGCACTGAAGCTTTCTTT
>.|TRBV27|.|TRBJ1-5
CASSLGYSNQPQHF
TGTGCCAGCAGTTTAGGGTATAGCAATCAGCCCCAGCATTTT
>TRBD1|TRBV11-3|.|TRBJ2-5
CASSQWTGKETQYF
TGTGCCAGCAGCCAATGGACAGGCAAAGAGACCCAGTACTTC